One sample yielded the 32 T cell receptor beta chains listed below, sequenced in a study of OX40 agonist ivuxolimab in advanced cancers. Produced via immunoSEQ multiplex PCR; TCRdb's table is partial and in-frame only. The sample includes 65,000 to 90,000 clones, roughly 90% seen only once; the top ten take 2.3%. This sample comprised CD4+ or CD8+ T cells sorted from blood, obtained in a trial of the OX40 agonist ivuxolimab. Receptors originate from an adult with an advanced solid tumor such as melanoma, head and neck, liver or kidney cancer.

V usage is TRBV5-3 and J usage is TRBJ2-7; a weak D match, TRBD2 (8 bases). TRBV5-3 is sorted into the ORF group, with uncertain function. This CDR3 is 15 amino acids long. V dropped 4 bases and J dropped 3 bases, with 17 bases sitting between them. The CDR3: CARSLSGGTSYEQYF. Written as DNA, the CDR3 is TGTGCCAGAAGCCTGTCAGGGGGGACTAGCTACGAGCAGTACTTC.

This rearrangement joins TRBV4-2 to TRBJ2-5; D possibly corresponds to TRBD2 (6 bases). The V gene's germline CDR1 is LGHNA and CDR2 YNFKEQ. The CDR3 is made up of 16 amino acids. V was cut by 1 base and J by 5 bases, with 17 bases left in between. The CDR3 is CASSQGLVGGQETQYF. In DNA, the CDR3 is TGTGCCAGCAGCCAAGGGCTCGTCGGAGGGCAGGAGACCCAGTACTTC.

The chain joins TRBV28 to TRBJ2-1; D is unresolved. The ends were cut back, 3 bases at V and 4 bases at J, with 7 bases in the middle. This CDR3 is built from 13 residues. The germline CDR1 and CDR2 sequences are MDHEN and SYDVKM. The CDR3 DNA follows: TGTGCCAGCAGTTTTTTGCGATACAATGAGCAGTTCTTC. Its translation is CASSFLRYNEQFF.

This clone was seen once. V gene TRBV29-1 combines with J gene TRBJ2-1, with 11 positions matching TRBD2. Germline V gene sequence: CDR1 SQVTM, CDR2 ANQGSEA. Trimming removed 6 bases from V and 1 base from J; junction bases left unmatched: 5. This CDR3 has 15 amino acids. The CDR3 sequence: CSVPGTSGSYNEQFF. The CDR3 DNA sequence: TGCAGCGTCCCCGGGACTAGCGGTTCCTACAATGAGCAGTTCTTC.

This clone was detected once. The genes are TRBV7-2 and TRBJ2-1; a weak D match, TRBD1 (6 bases). The CDR3 is 15 residues long. Germline lookup yields CDR1 SGHTA and CDR2 FQGNSA. V was trimmed by 7 bases and J by 0 bases, leaving 13 bases between them. The CDR3 bases are TGTGCCAGCACCCAAGGACAGAGCTCCTACAATGAGCAGTTCTTC. It yields the protein CASTQGQSSYNEQFF.

The chain joins TRBV19 to TRBJ1-2; TRBD1 agrees at 7 bases. Per germline, CDR1 LNHDA and CDR2 SQIVND (reference sequence). The J segment lost 7 bases and the V segment lost 8 bases, leaving 7 bases of the junction unmatched. The CDR3 covers 12 residues. The CDR3 bases are TGTGCCAGTGGAACAGGGGTGGGTGGCTACACCTTC. Translation: CASGTGVGGYTF.

The CDR3 nucleotides are TGTGCCAGCAGCTTAAGTTATAGCGGGAGTACCGGGGAGCTGTTTTTT. Encoded protein: CASSLSYSGSTGELFF. The chain carries TRBV7-8 and TRBJ2-2; 9 bases line up with TRBD2. Trimming cost V 2 bases and J 5 bases; bases outside gene matches: 6. From germline, CDR1 is SGHVS and CDR2 FQNEAQ. This CDR3 has 16 residues.

This chain connects TRBV2 to TRBJ2-7; 8 bases fit TRBD1. The length of the CDR3 is 15 residues. V shed 6 bases and J 6 bases; nucleotides not matched to a gene: 13. Looked up from germline, CDR1 is SNHLY and CDR2 is FYNNEI. The chain's CDR3 is CASRTRTGTSGEQYF. CDR3 nucleotide sequence: TGTGCCAGCAGGACACGGACAGGGACGTCGGGCGAGCAGTACTTC.

V is TRBV10-3 and J is TRBJ1-1; no clear D. The CDR3 loop spans 12 amino acids. V dropped 6 bases and J dropped 0 bases, with 5 bases sitting between them. Germline CDR1 is ENHRY and CDR2 is SYGVKD. The CDR3 sequence: CAIRGMNTEAFF. For the CDR3, the DNA is TGTGCCATCAGGGGGATGAACACTGAAGCTTTCTTT.

The chain recombines TRBV6-5 with TRBJ1-1, with 7 bases lining up with TRBD1. Looked up from germline, CDR1 is MNHEY and CDR2 is SVGAGI. Trimming removed 7 bases from V and 3 bases from J; junction bases left unmatched: 11. The CDR3 totals 15 residues. The CDR3 is CASTQGGGIYTEAFF. CDR3 DNA sequence: TGTGCCAGCACCCAGGGGGGGGGCATTTACACTGAAGCTTTCTTT.

V gene TRBV6-5 combines with J gene TRBJ2-7; unclear D gene. From germline, CDR1 is MNHEY and CDR2 SVGAGI. This CDR3 comprises 15 residues. V shed 0 bases and J shed 6 bases, with 15 bases lying between them. For the CDR3, the DNA is TGTGCCAGCAGTTACTCGGGTCTAATAGTGGGCGAGCAGTACTTC. It codes for CASSYSGLIVGEQYF.

The rearrangement uses TRBV5-6 and TRBJ2-2; D is possibly TRBD2 (6 bases). The CDR3 covers 15 residues. Trimming stripped 3 bases from V and 1 base from J, with 10 bases between. Germline loops: CDR1 SGHDT, CDR2 YYEEEE. The CDR3 loop is CASSWGEWNTGELFF. CDR3 coding DNA: TGTGCCAGCAGCTGGGGGGAGTGGAACACCGGGGAGCTGTTTTTT.

DNA of the CDR3: TGTGCCAGCAGTGGGACAGTGGCAACTAATGAAAAACTGTTTTTT. Translating it yields CASSGTVATNEKLFF. The chain uses TRBV2 and TRBJ1-4; TRBD1 is a possible D gene (6 bases). V shed 4 bases and J shed 0 bases, with 9 bases lying between them. Germline V gene data show CDR1 as SNHLY and CDR2 as FYNNEI. The CDR3 totals 15 residues.

This chain joins TRBV28 and TRBJ2-7; 7 bases are a match to TRBD2. The CDR3 is 15 residues long. CDR1 is MDHEN, CDR2 SYDVKM, per germline. Unmatched junction bases numbered 7, after V lost 3 bases and J lost 2 bases. CDR3 sequence reads: CASSFSSGPPYEQYF. The CDR3 region has the DNA TGTGCCAGCAGTTTTTCTAGCGGACCCCCCTACGAGCAGTACTTC.

This clone has just a few counts. The rearrangement links TRBV4-2 to TRBJ2-2; 7 nucleotides match TRBD1. Germline CDR1 LGHNA, CDR2 YNFKEQ. With V trimmed by 4 bases and J by 1 base, 3 bases remained unmatched. The CDR3 runs 15 residues. CDR3 sequence: CASSPRDRNTGELFF. For the CDR3, the DNA is TGTGCCAGCAGCCCCCGGGACAGGAACACCGGGGAGCTGTTTTTT.

The V gene is TRBV30, the J gene TRBJ1-5; no clear D. CDR1 is GTSNPN and CDR2 is SVGIG in the germline V gene (reference sequence). The V end lost 0 bases, the J end lost 6 bases, and 9 bases lay between the germline ends. CDR3 length equals 13 residues. The CDR3 coding sequence is TGTGCCTGGAGTGTCGCTGGAGGTCAGCCCCAGCATTTT. Translating it yields CAWSVAGGQPQHF. The whole variable domain, remainder taken from reference TRBV30 and TRBJ1-5, is SQTIHQWPATLVQPVGSPLSLECTVEGTSNPNLYWYRQAAGRGLQLLFYSVGIGQISSEVPQNLSASRPQDRQFILSSKKLLLSDSGFYLCAWSVAGGQPQHFGDGTRLSIL.

This sequence joins TRBV7-9 and TRBJ2-1; 13 nucleotides match TRBD2. The CDR3 contains 15 residues. Germline V lookup: CDR1 SEHNR, CDR2 FQNEAQ (reference sequence). V shed 2 bases and J 8 bases; nucleotides not matched to a gene: 3. For the CDR3, the DNA is TGTGCCAGCAGCTTATACGGACTAGCGGGAGATGAGCAGTTCTTC. Amino acids: CASSLYGLAGDEQFF.

The rearrangement joins TRBV27 to TRBJ1-1, with 8 bases aligning to TRBD1. Germline V gene data show CDR1 as MNHEY and CDR2 as SMNVEV (reference sequence). The CDR3 loop spans 12 amino acids. Trimming at V came to 5 bases and at J to 11 bases, leaving 7 bases not matched to a gene. CDR3 residues: CASSSGQGRAFF. Written as DNA, the CDR3 is TGTGCCAGCAGTAGCGGACAGGGAAGGGCTTTCTTT.

The chain joins TRBV30 to TRBJ2-1; no clear D gene. The CDR3 totals 14 residues. Trimming removed 4 bases from V and 8 bases from J, with 18 bases in between. The germline V gene encodes CDR1 GTSNPN and CDR2 SVGIG (reference sequence). The CDR3 DNA follows: TGTGCCTGGAAGGCCGACACCCTGTCGGATGAGCAGTTCTTC. It encodes CAWKADTLSDEQFF.

The rearrangement uses TRBV30 and TRBJ1-2; D not certain. Deletions cut 1 base from V and 8 bases from J, with 14 bases between. The CDR3 is made up of 13 amino acids. Germline assignment: CDR1 GTSNPN and CDR2 SVGIG (reference sequence). The CDR3 DNA is TGTGCCTGGAGTGACCAGGCCCGGCGAGGCTACACCTTC. Its protein is CAWSDQARRGYTF.

This chain connects TRBV6-1 to TRBJ2-2, with TRBD2 matching over 16 bases. The CDR3 covers 14 residues. CDR1 and CDR2 from the germline V gene are MNHNS and SASEGT. V was pared by 8 bases and J by 7 bases, with 1 base of the junction left unmatched. The CDR3 sequence: CASGTSGRGGELFF. The CDR3 region has the DNA TGTGCCAGCGGGACTAGCGGGAGGGGCGGGGAGCTGTTTTTT.

The chain recombines TRBV5-1 with TRBJ1-3; TRBD1 might be the D (5 bases). The V gene lost 4 bases and the J gene lost 0 bases, with 11 bases spanning the gap. CDR1 and CDR2 from the germline V gene are SGHRS and YFSETQ. The CDR3 loop spans 15 amino acids. The CDR3 is CASSPGDYSGNTIYF. The CDR3 DNA follows: TGCGCCAGCAGCCCCGGGGACTACTCTGGAAACACCATATATTTT.

V usage is TRBV4-3 and J usage is TRBJ2-1; TRBD1 matches at 9 bases. Germline V gene sequence: CDR1 LGHNA, CDR2 YSLEER. V shed 0 bases, J shed 2 bases, and the junction held 5 bases outside the gene matches. The CDR3 runs 17 residues. This CDR3 reads CASSQDRRDRAYNEQFF. The DNA of the CDR3 is TGCGCCAGCAGCCAAGATCGAAGGGACAGGGCCTACAATGAGCAGTTCTTC.

The genes are TRBV9 and TRBJ1-3, with D unresolved. Trimming removed 1 base from V and 0 bases from J, with 8 bases in between. In germline, CDR1 is SGDLS, CDR2 YYNGEE. The length of the CDR3 is 15 residues. CDR3 bases: TGTGCCAGCAGCGTAAGTGGCAGCTCTGGAAACACCATATATTTT. Amino acid sequence: CASSVSGSSGNTIYF.

The chain links TRBV5-8 to TRBJ2-1; 10 bases are shared with TRBD2. J was trimmed by 7 bases and V by 3 bases; bases with no gene match: 7. The germline CDR1 and CDR2 sequences are SGHTS and YDEGEE. CDR3 size: 15 residues. Written as DNA, the CDR3 is TGTGCCAGCAGCTGGTCTAGCGGGAGTAGGAATGAGCAGTTCTTC. It codes for CASSWSSGSRNEQFF.

This clone came up once. J is TRBJ2-7 and V is TRBV19, with 7 bases aligning to TRBD2. The CDR3 contains 12 residues. The ends lost 4 bases at V and 6 bases at J; junction bases unmatched: 3. Germline loops: CDR1 LNHDA, CDR2 SQIVND (reference sequence). The CDR3, as DNA: TGTGCCAGTAGTAGCGGGAGAGGCGAGCAGTACTTC. It translates to CASSSGRGEQYF. The full variable domain, in which reference TRBV19 and TRBJ2-7 provide the parts outside the CDR3, is DGGITQSPKYLFRKEGQNVTLSCEQNLNHDAMYWYRQDPGQGLRLIYYSQIVNDFQKGDIAEGYSVSREKKESFPLTVTSAQKNPTAFYLCASSSGRGEQYFGPGTRLTVT.

The chain recombines TRBV19 with TRBJ1-2, with D possibly matching TRBD1 (5 bases). In germline, CDR1 is LNHDA, CDR2 SQIVND (reference sequence). Trimming pared 7 bases from V and 2 bases from J, leaving 11 bases between. There are 13 residues in the CDR3. In DNA, the CDR3 is TGTGCCAGTACCCGGGGACCAAACTATGGCTACACCTTC. Translating gives CASTRGPNYGYTF.

The rearrangement joins TRBV7-3 to TRBJ1-5; 8 nucleotides agree with TRBD1. V gave up 4 bases and J gave up 5 bases; unmatched junction bases: 10. This CDR3 is 16 amino acids long. Germline CDR1 SGHTA, CDR2 FQGTGA. CDR3 residues: CASSSLGQGSYQPQHF. The CDR3 DNA sequence: TGTGCCAGCAGCTCCCTCGGACAGGGCTCTTATCAGCCCCAGCATTTT.

The chain carries TRBV9 and TRBJ1-2; D possibly corresponds to TRBD1 (5 bases). The CDR3 covers 15 residues. V shed 0 bases and J shed 3 bases, with 12 bases lying between them. Germline V lookup: CDR1 SGDLS, CDR2 YYNGEE. The CDR3 DNA is TGTGCCAGCAGCGTAGCGGCAGGGTTCGACTATGGCTACACCTTC. Residues: CASSVAAGFDYGYTF.

The rearrangement links TRBV14 to TRBJ2-1; no definite D call. Deletions cut 3 bases from V and 6 bases from J, with 18 bases between. CDR3 size: 16 residues. Looked up from germline, CDR1 is SGHDN and CDR2 is FVKESK. This CDR3 reads CASSQNPGNFFNEQFF. CDR3 nucleotide sequence: TGTGCCAGCAGCCAGAACCCGGGCAACTTCTTCAATGAGCAGTTCTTC.

This clone was recorded only once. V usage is TRBV10-3 and J usage is TRBJ2-5; D gene uncertain. Germline CDR1 and CDR2: ENHRY and SYGVKD. Trimming left V 1 base short and J 4 bases short, with 16 bases between. The CDR3 sequence is 16 residues long. The CDR3 here is CAISEYRADTGETQYF. The CDR3 coding sequence is TGTGCCATCAGTGAGTACCGCGCAGACACCGGAGAGACCCAGTACTTC.

The chain couples TRBV7-8 to TRBJ1-1; weak D call: TRBD1 (5 bases). Deletions cut 0 bases from V and 2 bases from J, with 10 bases between. Germline values: CDR1 SGHVS, CDR2 FQNEAQ. The CDR3 is 15 amino acids. The CDR3 bases are TGTGCCAGCAGCTTAGCCCAGGGAATCAACACTGAAGCTTTCTTT. It is translated as CASSLAQGINTEAFF.